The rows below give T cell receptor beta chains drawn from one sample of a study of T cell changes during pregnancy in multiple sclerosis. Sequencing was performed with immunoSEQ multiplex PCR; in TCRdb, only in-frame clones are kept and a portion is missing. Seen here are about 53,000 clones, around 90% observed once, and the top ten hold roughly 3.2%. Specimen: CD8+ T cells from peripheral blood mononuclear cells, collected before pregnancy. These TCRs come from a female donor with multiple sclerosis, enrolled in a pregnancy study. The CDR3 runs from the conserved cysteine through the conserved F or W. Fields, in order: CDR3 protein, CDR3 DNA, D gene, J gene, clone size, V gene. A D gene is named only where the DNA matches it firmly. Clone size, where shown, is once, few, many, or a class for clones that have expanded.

CDR3: CASSVAGRPQLPEAFF
DNA: TGTGCCAGCAGCGTAGCTGGGAGACCCCAGCTCCCTGAAGCTTTCTTT
D: .
J: TRBJ1-1
size: .
V: TRBV9

CDR3: CAISRIRGGSYEQYF
DNA: TGTGCCATCAGTCGAATTCGGGGGGGCAGCTACGAGCAGTACTTC
D: TRBD2
J: TRBJ2-7
size: .
V: TRBV10-3

CDR3: CASSLLLAGGTGELFF
DNA: TGTGCCAGCAGTCTTCTCCTAGCGGGGGGGACCGGGGAGCTGTTTTTT
D: TRBD2
J: TRBJ2-2
size: .
V: TRBV27

CDR3: CASSWGQGRNEKLFF
DNA: TGTGCCAGCAGCTGGGGACAGGGTAGGAATGAAAAACTGTTTTTT
D: TRBD1
J: TRBJ1-4
size: .
V: TRBV5-8

CDR3: CASSQGGVKTEAFF
DNA: TGCGCCAGCAGCCAAGGGGGGGTGAAGACTGAAGCTTTCTTT
D: .
J: TRBJ1-1
size: .
V: TRBV4-3

CDR3: CASSWVGQEGFNYGYTF
DNA: TGTGCCAGCAGTTGGGTGGGACAGGAAGGATTTAACTATGGCTACACCTTC
D: TRBD1
J: TRBJ1-2
size: .
V: TRBV27

CDR3: CASSFKGARHEQFF
DNA: TGTGCCAGCAGTTTCAAGGGGGCGAGACATGAGCAGTTCTTC
D: TRBD1
J: TRBJ2-1
size: .
V: TRBV27

CDR3: CASSQGISGTEAFF
DNA: TGCGCCAGCAGCCAGGGGATAAGCGGGACTGAAGCTTTCTTT
D: .
J: TRBJ1-1
size: .
V: TRBV4-1

CDR3: CASSLEGTGNTEAFF
DNA: TGTGCCAGCAGCTTAGAGGGGACAGGGAACACTGAAGCTTTCTTT
D: TRBD1
J: TRBJ1-1
size: few
V: TRBV7-6

CDR3: CASSYSANQPQHF
DNA: TGCGCCAGCAGCTACTCCGCGAATCAGCCCCAGCATTTT
D: .
J: TRBJ1-5
size: .
V: TRBV4-1

CDR3: CASSQSGVGGEAFF
DNA: TGTGCCAGCAGCCAATCTGGGGTCGGAGGAGAAGCTTTCTTT
D: .
J: TRBJ1-1
size: .
V: TRBV16

CDR3: CASSVARGANYGYTF
DNA: TGTGCCAGCAGCGTAGCCAGGGGAGCTAACTATGGCTACACCTTC
D: .
J: TRBJ1-2
size: .
V: TRBV9

CDR3: CASRKEFSNYGYTF
DNA: TGTGCCAGTAGGAAAGAGTTCTCTAACTATGGCTACACCTTC
D: .
J: TRBJ1-2
size: .
V: TRBV19

CDR3: CSVEFSRALDRETQYF
DNA: TGCAGCGTTGAATTCTCTAGAGCTCTTGACCGGGAGACCCAGTACTTC
D: .
J: TRBJ2-5
size: .
V: TRBV29-1

CDR3: CASSPGLAGGYEQYF
DNA: TGTGCCAGTAGTCCCGGACTAGCGGGGGGCTACGAGCAGTACTTC
D: TRBD2
J: TRBJ2-7
size: .
V: TRBV19

CDR3: CASALGLAGAYEQYF
DNA: TGCGCCAGCGCACTTGGACTAGCGGGGGCCTACGAGCAGTACTTC
D: TRBD2
J: TRBJ2-7
size: .
V: TRBV5-1

CDR3: CASSHRTGMGQPQHF
DNA: TGTGCCAGCAGCCACCGGACAGGGATGGGTCAGCCCCAGCATTTT
D: TRBD1
J: TRBJ1-5
size: .
V: TRBV7-8

CDR3: CASSPPTGRSYNEQFF
DNA: TGTGCCAGCTCACCACCAACAGGCCGCTCCTACAATGAGCAGTTCTTC
D: .
J: TRBJ2-1
size: .
V: TRBV18

CDR3: CASSQGASYEQYF
DNA: TGTGCCAGCAGCCAAGGTGCGAGCTACGAGCAGTACTTC
D: .
J: TRBJ2-7
size: .
V: TRBV4-2

CDR3: CASSQDLAGPQETQYF
DNA: TGCGCCAGCAGCCAAGATCTAGCGGGGCCCCAAGAGACCCAGTACTTC
D: TRBD2
J: TRBJ2-5
size: .
V: TRBV4-1

CDR3: CASSMGDKAYEQYF
DNA: TGTGCCAGTAGTATGGGGGACAAGGCCTACGAGCAGTACTTC
D: .
J: TRBJ2-7
size: once
V: TRBV19

CDR3: CASSPAGTGESYYYGYTF
DNA: TGTGCCAGCAGCCCGGCGGGGACAGGGGAGTCCTATTACTATGGCTACACCTTC
D: TRBD1
J: TRBJ1-2
size: once
V: TRBV7-2

CDR3: CSVPTGTYGYTF
DNA: TGCAGCGTCCCGACAGGGACCTATGGCTACACCTTC
D: TRBD1
J: TRBJ1-2
size: .
V: TRBV29-1

CDR3: CASRLGRDTIYF
DNA: TGTGCCAGCAGACTAGGGAGAGACACCATATATTTT
D: .
J: TRBJ1-3
size: .
V: TRBV6-1

CDR3: CASSSDAGTAIYTEAFF
DNA: TGTGCCAGCAGTTCGGATGCCGGGACAGCGATATACACTGAAGCTTTCTTT
D: TRBD1
J: TRBJ1-1
size: .
V: TRBV27

CDR3: CATRTGGQGDTQYF
DNA: TGTGCCACCAGGACGGGGGGGCAAGGAGATACGCAGTATTTT
D: TRBD2
J: TRBJ2-3
size: .
V: TRBV15

CDR3: CASSLALGLAGNSYEQYF
DNA: TGTGCCAGCAGCTTAGCCTTGGGACTAGCGGGGAACTCCTACGAGCAGTACTTC
D: TRBD2
J: TRBJ2-7
size: .
V: TRBV11-1

CDR3: CASKGAAGELFF
DNA: TGTGCCAGCAAAGGGGCAGCCGGGGAGCTGTTTTTT
D: .
J: TRBJ2-2
size: .
V: TRBV27

CDR3: CASRDTGGPGELFF
DNA: TGTGCCAGCAGAGACACAGGGGGCCCCGGGGAGCTGTTTTTT
D: TRBD1
J: TRBJ2-2
size: .
V: TRBV9

CDR3: CASSADSGGITDTQYF
DNA: TGTGCCAGCAGCGCAGATAGCGGGGGGATCACAGATACGCAGTATTTT
D: TRBD2
J: TRBJ2-3
size: .
V: TRBV9

CDR3: CASSVAKDRTYGYTF
DNA: TGTGCCAGCAGCGTAGCGAAGGACAGGACCTATGGCTACACCTTC
D: TRBD1
J: TRBJ1-2
size: .
V: TRBV9

CDR3: CASSVNSGNTIYF
DNA: TGTGCCAGCAGCGTTAATTCTGGAAACACCATATATTTT
D: .
J: TRBJ1-3
size: once
V: TRBV9

CDR3: CASSQGLNQPQHF
DNA: TGTGCCAGTAGTCAGGGGTTGAATCAGCCCCAGCATTTT
D: .
J: TRBJ1-5
size: .
V: TRBV19

CDR3: CASSISGVEQYF
DNA: TGTGCCAGTAGTATATCGGGGGTCGAGCAGTACTTC
D: .
J: TRBJ2-7
size: .
V: TRBV19

CDR3: CSVGVVSPYEQYF
DNA: TGCAGCGTTGGAGTTGTTTCACCTTACGAGCAGTACTTC
D: .
J: TRBJ2-7
size: .
V: TRBV29-1

CDR3: CASSPQGTQETQYF
DNA: TGCGCCAGCAGCCCACAGGGGACCCAAGAGACCCAGTACTTC
D: TRBD1
J: TRBJ2-5
size: .
V: TRBV4-1

CDR3: CASSISTNTYEQYF
DNA: TGTGCCAGTAGTATCTCCACAAACACCTACGAGCAGTACTTC
D: .
J: TRBJ2-7
size: .
V: TRBV19